This is a list of T cell receptor beta chains from one sample in a study of T cells after posttransplantation cyclophosphamide. Sequencing was performed with immunoSEQ multiplex PCR; in TCRdb, only in-frame clones are kept and a portion is missing. In the table there are approximately 56,000 clones, 90% to 95% of which are singletons. Sequences were obtained from PBMCs. The receptors here all came from a young woman in good health and a related stem cell transplant donor. CDR3s include the opening cysteine and the closing phenylalanine or tryptophan.

J gene: TRBJ2-3
V gene: TRBV7-2
CDR3 protein: CASSGRQGGTDTQYF

J gene: TRBJ2-2
V gene: TRBV2
CDR3 protein: CASSETRDPGELFF

J gene: TRBJ1-3
V gene: TRBV7-9
CDR3 protein: CASRSTGGSGNTIYF

J gene: TRBJ2-2
V gene: TRBV30
CDR3 protein: CAWSTSANTGELFF

J gene: TRBJ2-7
V gene: TRBV7-4
CDR3 protein: CARGKGGTGGDEQYF

J gene: TRBJ2-1
V gene: TRBV5-1
CDR3 protein: CASSLDYVINEQFF

J gene: TRBJ2-1
V gene: TRBV7-6
CDR3 protein: CASSYPRGALNNEQFF

J gene: TRBJ1-5
V gene: TRBV11-3
CDR3 protein: CASSSETGRYSNQPQHF

J gene: TRBJ1-5
V gene: TRBV4-2
CDR3 protein: CASSRGGGQPQHF

J gene: TRBJ2-2
V gene: TRBV19
CDR3 protein: CASTQTGELFF

J gene: TRBJ2-3
V gene: TRBV27
CDR3 protein: CASSLTGGADTQYF

J gene: TRBJ2-5
V gene: TRBV30
CDR3 protein: CAWTRGLAGGGETQYF

J gene: TRBJ1-1
V gene: TRBV6-1
CDR3 protein: CASRTTGPTEAFF

J gene: TRBJ1-5
V gene: TRBV30
CDR3 protein: CAWTRDRSNQPQHF

J gene: TRBJ2-3
V gene: TRBV5-1
CDR3 protein: CASSLIAGGLDTQYF

J gene: TRBJ2-6
V gene: TRBV27
CDR3 protein: CASRPETSGANVLTF

J gene: TRBJ1-5
V gene: TRBV2
CDR3 protein: CASRRQGLNQPQHF

J gene: TRBJ1-2
V gene: TRBV28
CDR3 protein: CASSNRGTSGYTF

J gene: TRBJ2-1
V gene: TRBV9
CDR3 protein: CASSAHTSGRTTEQFF

J gene: TRBJ1-1
V gene: TRBV10-1
CDR3 protein: CASSESIVRGWTEAFF

J gene: TRBJ2-2
V gene: TRBV19
CDR3 protein: CASRRDRAPGELFF

J gene: TRBJ1-5
V gene: TRBV19
CDR3 protein: CASSQGADQPQHF

J gene: TRBJ1-1
V gene: TRBV7-6
CDR3 protein: CASSLGRNTEAFF

J gene: TRBJ1-2
V gene: TRBV6-5
CDR3 protein: CASLKSQGIFSSYTF

J gene: TRBJ1-6
V gene: TRBV11-2
CDR3 protein: CASSPGGGGNSPLHF

J gene: TRBJ2-1
V gene: TRBV27
CDR3 protein: CASSSLWASGGDNEQFF

J gene: TRBJ1-3
V gene: TRBV10-3
CDR3 protein: CAISAGYSGNTIYF

J gene: TRBJ2-7
V gene: TRBV27
CDR3 protein: CASSFSGQYYEQYF

J gene: TRBJ2-5
V gene: TRBV19
CDR3 protein: CASSIEPIGTEETQYF

J gene: TRBJ1-2
V gene: TRBV5-4
CDR3 protein: CASTLGVGQGAGVYGYTF

J gene: TRBJ1-4
V gene: TRBV2
CDR3 protein: CASREPGGLNEKLFF

J gene: TRBJ2-1
V gene: TRBV10-3
CDR3 protein: CATSRGVSYNEQFF

J gene: TRBJ1-1
V gene: TRBV27
CDR3 protein: CASSLPGGAEAFF

J gene: TRBJ2-5
V gene: TRBV15
CDR3 protein: CATSRAGSETQYF

J gene: TRBJ2-3
V gene: TRBV6-1
CDR3 protein: CASSELGLEADTQYF

J gene: TRBJ2-1
V gene: TRBV12-2
CDR3 protein: CASRSPGVQQFF

J gene: TRBJ2-5
V gene: TRBV20-1
CDR3 protein: CSREGGETQYF

J gene: TRBJ1-2
V gene: TRBV7-2
CDR3 protein: CASSLQWQAVPGYTF

J gene: TRBJ2-7
V gene: TRBV7-6
CDR3 protein: CASSLAGTIYEQYF

J gene: TRBJ1-6
V gene: TRBV7-3
CDR3 protein: CASSVRGHGNSPLHF

J gene: TRBJ2-1
V gene: TRBV7-6
CDR3 protein: CASSMGQGGIDEQFF

J gene: TRBJ1-5
V gene: TRBV10-3
CDR3 protein: CAISENSSNQPQHF

J gene: TRBJ1-3
V gene: TRBV29-1
CDR3 protein: CSAGQGSLSGNTIYF

J gene: TRBJ1-3
V gene: TRBV4-3
CDR3 protein: CASSPTPPGSGVTIYF

J gene: TRBJ1-6
V gene: TRBV28
CDR3 protein: CASRSTPNYNSPLHF

J gene: TRBJ1-3
V gene: TRBV9
CDR3 protein: CASMGRGPSGNTIYF

J gene: TRBJ2-3
V gene: TRBV30
CDR3 protein: CAWSVGGGETDTQYF

J gene: TRBJ1-1
V gene: TRBV19
CDR3 protein: CASSRGQGINTEAFF

J gene: TRBJ1-4
V gene: TRBV2
CDR3 protein: CASSVQGRINEKLFF

J gene: TRBJ2-5
V gene: TRBV19
CDR3 protein: CASSLSETQYF

J gene: TRBJ1-2
V gene: TRBV9
CDR3 protein: CASSEGPGTAGYTF

J gene: TRBJ1-6
V gene: TRBV27
CDR3 protein: CASSLTGKNSPLHF

J gene: TRBJ2-7
V gene: TRBV5-4
CDR3 protein: CASSPGQGSYEQYF

J gene: TRBJ1-6
V gene: TRBV2
CDR3 protein: CASSPWLQGNSPLHF

J gene: TRBJ1-4
V gene: TRBV5-4
CDR3 protein: CASSGQGEGEKLFF